This entry features one T cell receptor beta chain sequence. Isolated RNA was reverse transcribed in full, so expressed TCRB transcripts were sequenced. The read count averaged approximately 3.5 million across naive, central memory and regulatory T cell samples. Profiling relied on immunoSEQ multiplex PCR, and the TCRdb table lists in-frame clones only, not all of them. The sample records about 930,000 clones, roughly 15% being singletons. The CDR3 has 14 residues. The V and J ends lost 7 bases and 3 bases, in that order; junction bases with no gene match: 5. CDR1 and CDR2 from the germline V gene are SEHNR and FQNEAQ (reference sequence). This sample stems from a study of beta chain features in type 1 diabetes. Study-level background: All samples combined gave over 100 million sorted cells for examination.

This clonotype was obtained from a woman aged 18-29 years in good health. The sample consisted of naive CD4+ T cells from blood. V is TRBV7-9 and J is TRBJ2-7; the match to TRBD1 covers 11 bases. The CDR3 region is CASTTGTGGYEQYF. The CDR3, as DNA: TGTGCCAGCACCACCGGGACAGGGGGCTACGAGCAGTACTTC.